This T cell receptor (beta chain) originates from a study of blood T cell repertoires in COVID-19 (TCRdb year 2020). Context from the whole study: Samples covering the acute and convalescent phases of COVID-19 were provided by collaborators in the United States, Italy and Spain. The repertoires were made available in a free public database intended to serve as a resource for research on the immune response to SARS-CoV-2. Subjects who had been exposed to COVID-19, were actively infected with it, or had recovered from it provided the deeply sampled blood TCRbeta repertoires that made up the dataset. The sample metadata nearly always contained a de-identified subject ID, COVID-19 status, age in years and sex. The prospective study material was composed of cDNA or gDNA derived from T cells, B-cell-depleted T cells, or PBMCs. The samples were drawn from the first 160 participants of the ongoing ImmuneRACE study and from 950 to 1,500 subjects provided by 6 global collaborators. Where HLA class I and class II types were available, the types were taken from metadata supplied by the sample provider, not from assay-based typing.

The collaborating institutions used their own protocols to collect whole blood in K2EDTA tubes. For TCRbeta analysis, collaborator samples were shipped as frozen whole blood, as isolated PBMCs, or as DNA extracted from either sample type. Of note for this clone: No antigen is known for it. The input lacks base qualities; no much larger clone sits a single base away.

Overall results and qualifications from the work: The quantity of clinical and demographic metadata differed by source and by participant and was supplied without curation.

The immunoSEQ Assay, a bias-controlled multiplex PCR, was used to amplify TCRbeta CDR3 regions from genomic DNA. On the authors' methods: Nucleated cell counts per sample were estimated from amplification of reference gene primers within the assay. To quantify the absolute abundance of each unique TCRbeta CDR3 rearrangement, sequence reads were collapsed and filtered. For each sample, productive Simpson clonality was calculated as the square root of Simpson's diversity index over productive rearrangements. TCRdb holds this immuneACCESS table with in-frame rearrangements only. Some clones are missing; in checked studies, unresolved V genes explain under half, and the rest has no known cause. For V, J and clone size, that table is used; D and trimming come from the DNA. The sample contains about 270,000 clones, about four fifths of them found a single time. The ten largest account for around 3% of the sample.

Measured from the cysteine to the phenylalanine, the CDR3 is 18 residues long. Only CDR3 DNA remains: 54 bases, in frame from the first base. After removal of 5 bases from V and 0 bases from J, the junction retains 10 bases not matched to a gene. From a lookup of the germline V gene, CDR1 and CDR2 are SGHTA and FQGNSA. The sequenced sample consisted of peripheral blood. This clonotype was sampled from a woman aged 55-70 years with active or convalescent COVID-19. Here the chain combines TRBV7-2 and TRBJ2-6; 7 bases in the junction line up with TRBD1. The sequenced DNA is TGTGCCAGCAGCCCCCGGACAGGTGACAACTCTGGGGCCAACGTCCTGACTTTC. This translates into CASSPRTGDNSGANVLTF.